This TCR beta chain was captured in a study of shared clonotypes between healthy human individuals. This clone has more than one count but fewer than ten. Trimming took 8 bases from V and 6 from J, leaving 10 bases between them. From germline, CDR1 is WNHNN and CDR2 SYGVQD (reference sequence). The CDR3 has 11 amino acids. Generated by immunoSEQ multiplex PCR, the TCRdb table keeps only in-frame clones and is missing some. This sample has about 230,000 clones, with just over 65% found just once. The sequenced material came from memory CD4+ T cells sorted from blood. Subset here: CD45RA-negative fraction. The chain has TRBV10-1 and TRBJ1-1; D is uncertain. The clonotype originates from a young man in good health. CDR3 loop: CASLPLPEAFF. For the CDR3, the DNA is TGCGCCAGCCTGCCGCTTCCTGAAGCTTTCTTT.